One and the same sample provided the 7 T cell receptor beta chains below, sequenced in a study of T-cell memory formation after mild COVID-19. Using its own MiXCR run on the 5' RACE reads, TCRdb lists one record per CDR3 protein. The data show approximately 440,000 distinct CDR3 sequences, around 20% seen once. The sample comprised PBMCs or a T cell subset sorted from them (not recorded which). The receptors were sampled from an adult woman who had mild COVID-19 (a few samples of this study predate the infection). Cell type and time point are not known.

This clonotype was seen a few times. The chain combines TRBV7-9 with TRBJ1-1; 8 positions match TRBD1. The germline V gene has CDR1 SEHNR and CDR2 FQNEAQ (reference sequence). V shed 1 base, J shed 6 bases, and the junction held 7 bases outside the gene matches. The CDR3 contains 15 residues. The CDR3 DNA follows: TGTGCCAGCAGCTTAGGGGACAGGCGAACGGCTGAAGCTTTCTTT. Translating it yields CASSLGDRRTAEAFF. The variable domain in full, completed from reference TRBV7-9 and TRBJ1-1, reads DTGVSQNPRHKITKRGQNVTFRCDPISEHNRLYWYRQTLGQGPEFLTYFQNEAQLEKSRLLSDRFSAERPKGSFSTLEIQRTEQGDSAMYLCASSLGDRRTAEAFFGQGTRLTVV.

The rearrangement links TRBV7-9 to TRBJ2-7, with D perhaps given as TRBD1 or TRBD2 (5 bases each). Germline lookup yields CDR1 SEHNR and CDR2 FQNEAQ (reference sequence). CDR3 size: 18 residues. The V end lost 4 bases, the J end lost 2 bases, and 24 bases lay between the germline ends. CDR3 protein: CASSSGTLRWVGAYEQYF. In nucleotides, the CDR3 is TGTGCCAGCAGCTCGGGGACCCTGAGGTGGGTGGGGGCCTACGAGCAGTACTTC.

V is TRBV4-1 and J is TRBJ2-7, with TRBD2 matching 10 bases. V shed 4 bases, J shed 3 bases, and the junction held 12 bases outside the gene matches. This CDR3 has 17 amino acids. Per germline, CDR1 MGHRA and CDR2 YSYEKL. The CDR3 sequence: CASSPTAGLAVNYEQYF. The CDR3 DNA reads TGCGCCAGCAGCCCAACCGCTGGACTAGCGGTAAACTACGAGCAGTACTTC.

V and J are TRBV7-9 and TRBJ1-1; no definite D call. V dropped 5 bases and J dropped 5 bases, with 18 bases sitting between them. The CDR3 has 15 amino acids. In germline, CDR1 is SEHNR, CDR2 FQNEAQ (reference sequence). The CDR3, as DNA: TGTGCCAGCAGCCCTAAGGCTGGGGTTGGGACTGAAGCTTTCTTT. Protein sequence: CASSPKAGVGTEAFF.

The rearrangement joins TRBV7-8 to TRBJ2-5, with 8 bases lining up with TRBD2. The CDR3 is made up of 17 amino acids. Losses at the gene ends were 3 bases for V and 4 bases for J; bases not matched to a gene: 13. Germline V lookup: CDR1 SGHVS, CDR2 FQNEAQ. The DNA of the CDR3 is TGTGCCAGCAGCTTTAGGCGGAGCAGCGGGAGTGGAGAGACCCAGTACTTC. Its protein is CASSFRRSSGSGETQYF.

CDR3 residues: CASSSPGLPLTQYF. The CDR3 DNA reads as TGTGCCAGCAGCTCACCCGGACTACCCCTAACCCAGTACTTC. J is TRBJ2-5 and V is TRBV6-5; D is possibly TRBD2 (6 bases). V lost 6 bases and J lost 8, with 19 bases in between. Germline V CDR1 and CDR2: MNHEY, SVGAGI. The CDR3 is 14 amino acids.

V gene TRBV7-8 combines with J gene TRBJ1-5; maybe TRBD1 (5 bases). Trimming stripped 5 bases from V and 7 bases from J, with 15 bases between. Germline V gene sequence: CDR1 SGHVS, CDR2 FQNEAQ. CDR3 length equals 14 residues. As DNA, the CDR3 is TGTGCCAGCAGCCCGGAGAGGGGTCAACAGCCCCAGCATTTT. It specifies CASSPERGQQPQHF.